These 22 T cell receptor beta chains were all obtained from the same sample, sequenced in a study of blood T cell repertoires in COVID-19. Method: immunoSEQ multiplex PCR; TCRdb's copy keeps in-frame clones and lacks some. The sample consists of about 160,000 clones, about 90% of them appearing once. The source material was peripheral blood. These receptors were collected from a man under 40 with COVID-19, enrolled during active disease.

The chain carries TRBV7-8 and TRBJ2-7, with 9 bases that match TRBD2. The V and J ends lost 1 base and 7 bases, in that order; junction bases with no gene match: 8. This CDR3 spans 15 amino acids. Germline V gene data show CDR1 as SGHVS and CDR2 as FQNEAQ. The CDR3 sequence is CASSLGREGKKEQYF. The CDR3 DNA is TGTGCCAGCAGCTTAGGGCGGGAGGGGAAGAAAGAGCAGTACTTC. Combining the CDR3 with reference TRBV7-8 and TRBJ2-7 gives the whole variable domain GAGVSQSPRYKVAKRGQDVALRCDPISGHVSLFWYQQALGQGPEFLTYFQNEAQLDKSGLPSDRFFAERPEGSVSTLKIQRTQQEDSAVYLCASSLGREGKKEQYFGPGTRLTVT.

The V call is TRBV19, the J call TRBJ2-1; TRBD1 matches 7 bases. Trimming at V came to 7 bases and at J to 1 base, leaving 4 bases not matched to a gene. The CDR3 extends over 14 amino acids. The germline V gene has CDR1 LNHDA and CDR2 SQIVND (reference sequence). CDR3 in amino acids: CASMGRGSYNEQFF. CDR3 in DNA: TGTGCCAGTATGGGCAGGGGGTCCTACAATGAGCAGTTCTTC.

This chain connects TRBV3-1 (or the pseudogene TRBV3-2) to TRBJ2-7, with 9 bases lining up with TRBD1. The CDR3 is 15 residues long. CDR1 is LGHDT, CDR2 YNNKEL, per germline (reference sequence). Trimming took 5 bases from V and 2 from J; bases not matched to a gene: 7. This CDR3 is CASSWRQGVPYEQYF. The CDR3 nucleotides are TGTGCCAGCAGCTGGAGACAGGGGGTCCCCTACGAGCAGTACTTC.

V gene TRBV18 combines with J gene TRBJ2-7, with 8 bases matching TRBD1. The trim removed 4 bases at V and 1 base at J, leaving 3 bases unmatched. The CDR3 loop spans 14 amino acids. Germline loops: CDR1 KGHSH, CDR2 LQKENI. The CDR3 protein is CASSQQGESYEQYF. The CDR3 DNA reads as TGTGCCAGCTCACAACAGGGGGAATCCTACGAGCAGTACTTC.

V usage is TRBV9 and J usage is TRBJ1-1; possible D gene TRBD1, 5 bases. Trimming took off 4 bases at V and 4 bases at J, with 14 bases between the two ends. Per germline, CDR1 SGDLS and CDR2 YYNGEE. The CDR3 length is 14 residues. The CDR3 region is CASSPDSWSTEAFF. CDR3 nucleotides: TGTGCCAGCAGCCCCGACAGCTGGAGCACTGAAGCTTTCTTT.

This CDR3 is CASSFGLMRGTDTQYF. The DNA for the CDR3 is TGTGCCAGCAGTTTCGGATTGATGAGGGGCACAGATACGCAGTATTTT. The rearrangement joins TRBV28 to TRBJ2-3; D is perhaps TRBD2 (5 bases). Deletions cut 3 bases from V and 1 base from J, with 14 bases between. Germline V lookup: CDR1 MDHEN, CDR2 SYDVKM. This CDR3 has 16 amino acids. Variable domain in full (rest from reference TRBV28 and TRBJ2-3): DVKVTQSSRYLVKRTGEKVFLECVQDMDHENMFWYRQDPGLGLRLIYFSYDVKMKEKGDIPEGYSVSREKKERFSLILESASTNQTSMYLCASSFGLMRGTDTQYFGPGTRLTVL.

V and J are TRBV28 and TRBJ2-7; the match to TRBD2 covers 8 bases. The germline CDR1 and CDR2 sequences are MDHEN and SYDVKM. V dropped 7 bases and J dropped 3; count of bases not matched to a gene: 11. This CDR3 spans 15 amino acids. The CDR3 region is CASTDPSGRFYEQYF. The DNA for the CDR3 is TGTGCCAGCACCGACCCCAGCGGGAGATTCTACGAGCAGTACTTC.

The rearrangement uses TRBV21-1 and TRBJ1-2; the table calls TRBD1, which could not be checked here. TRBV21-1 is a pseudogene locus. The CDR3 has 13 amino acids. In DNA form, the CDR3 reads TGTGCCAGCAGCAAAGTAATAGGGGATGGCTACACCTTC. It yields the protein CASSKVIGDGYTF.

Only one count was recorded for this clone. This chain joins TRBV30 and TRBJ2-7; 8 bases agree with TRBD1. The trim removed 4 bases at V and 2 bases at J, leaving 7 bases unmatched. The germline CDR1 and CDR2 sequences are GTSNPN and SVGIG (reference sequence). CDR3 length: 14 amino acids. The CDR3 protein is CAWTGQGTTYEQYF. CDR3 in DNA: TGTGCCTGGACCGGACAGGGAACGACCTACGAGCAGTACTTC.

The chain couples TRBV6-6 to TRBJ2-2; the match to TRBD1 covers 9 bases. J lost 7 bases, V lost 5 bases, and 8 bases had no gene match. The germline CDR1 and CDR2 sequences are MNHNY and SVGAGI (reference sequence). There are 15 residues in the CDR3. Written as DNA, the CDR3 is TGTGCCAGCAGTCCCGACAGGGGGTATCTCGGGGAGCTGTTTTTT. Protein: CASSPDRGYLGELFF.

V gene TRBV7-9 combines with J gene TRBJ1-2, with 8 bases identical to TRBD1. The CDR3 runs to 14 residues. With V trimmed by 5 bases and J by 7 bases, 9 bases remained unmatched. Per the germline V gene, CDR1 is SEHNR and CDR2 is FQNEAQ (reference sequence). CDR3 DNA sequence: TGTGCCAGCAGCCCCAGGACAGGGTTCTTTGGCTACACCTTC. This gives the protein CASSPRTGFFGYTF.

This chain links TRBV27 with TRBJ2-6; 7 bases agree with TRBD1. Germline V gene lookup returns CDR1 MNHEY and CDR2 SMNVEV (reference sequence). The CDR3 loop spans 17 amino acids. The ends lost 5 bases at V and 0 bases at J; junction bases unmatched: 7. The CDR3 coding sequence is TGTGCCAGCAGTCCCTGGACAGGAAGCTCTGGGGCCAACGTCCTGACTTTC. The encoded protein is CASSPWTGSSGANVLTF.

V is TRBV24-1 and J is TRBJ2-1; 12 nucleotides align to TRBD2. The germline V gene encodes CDR1 KGHDR and CDR2 SFDVKD. CDR3 size: 15 residues. J gave up 6 bases and V 6 bases, and 5 bases lay outside the gene matches. The CDR3 DNA is TGTGCCACCAGTTCTAGCGGGAGGGCCATCAATGAGCAGTTCTTC. It encodes CATSSSGRAINEQFF.

J is TRBJ2-5 and V is TRBV5-1, with unresolved D. The germline gives CDR1 SGHRS, CDR2 YFSETQ. CDR3 length: 12 residues. The V and J ends lost 4 bases and 1 base respectively, with 5 bases between them. CDR3 protein: CASSDSQETQYF. In DNA form, the CDR3 reads TGCGCCAGCAGCGATAGCCAAGAGACCCAGTACTTC.

The chain joins TRBV10-3 to TRBJ1-1; TRBD1 aligns across 10 bases. The V gene end was trimmed by 6 bases and the J gene end by 4 bases; junction bases not matched to a gene: 5. The CDR3 length is 14 residues. The germline CDR1 and CDR2 sequences are ENHRY and SYGVKD. The DNA of the CDR3 is TGTGCCATCAGGACAGGGGGCGAGGTCACTGAAGCTTTCTTT. It encodes CAIRTGGEVTEAFF.

This chain links TRBV5-6 with TRBJ1-5; D ambiguous. CDR1 is SGHDT and CDR2 is YYEEEE in the germline V gene. CDR3 length: 14 amino acids. Trimming left V 4 bases short and J 3 bases short, with 11 bases between. The CDR3 loop reads CASSQDSNNQPQHF. The CDR3 DNA follows: TGTGCCAGCAGCCAGGACTCTAACAATCAGCCCCAGCATTTT. The full variable domain, in which reference TRBV5-6 and TRBJ1-5 provide the parts outside the CDR3, is DAGVTQSPTHLIKTRGQQVTLRCSPKSGHDTVSWYQQALGQGPQFIFQYYEEEERQRGNFPDRFSGHQFPNYSSELNVNALLLGDSALYLCASSQDSNNQPQHFGDGTRLSIL.

The chain couples TRBV27 to TRBJ1-2; 10 bases map to TRBD1. Germline CDR1 reads MNHEY; CDR2 reads SMNVEV (reference sequence). CDR3 length: 16 amino acids. V lost 3 bases, J lost 3 bases, and 7 bases stayed unmatched. The CDR3 coding sequence is TGTGCCAGCAGTTTCGCCGGGACAGGGGTTGACTATGGCTACACCTTC. Translation: CASSFAGTGVDYGYTF.

The chain uses TRBV7-3 and TRBJ2-7; 11 bases map to TRBD1. The CDR3 is 14 residues long. CDR1 and CDR2 (germline): SGHTA, FQGTGA. V trimming: 8 bases; J trimming: 6 bases; junction bases outside the gene matches: 9. CDR3 nucleotide sequence: TGTGCCAGCGGATCCGGGACAGGGGGTTCCGAGCAGTACTTC. It is translated as CASGSGTGGSEQYF.

V is TRBV18 and J is TRBJ1-4; D unresolved. The germline gives CDR1 KGHSH, CDR2 LQKENI. The CDR3 consists of 16 residues. V lost 3 bases to trimming and J lost 4 bases, with 15 bases between them. CDR3 amino acids: CASSPYLSENNEKLFF. The CDR3 nucleotides are TGTGCCAGCTCACCTTATCTCTCTGAGAATAATGAAAAACTGTTTTTT.

This chain connects TRBV5-1 to TRBJ2-7, with D possibly TRBD1 on 5 matching bases. The CDR3 loop spans 12 amino acids. Germline V CDR1 and CDR2: SGHRS, YFSETQ. The germline V and J ends were trimmed by 0 bases and 6 bases, with 7 bases remaining between them. The CDR3 protein is CASSLGQIEQYF. As DNA, the CDR3 is TGCGCCAGCAGCTTGGGACAGATCGAGCAGTACTTC. Full variable domain (missing parts from reference TRBV5-1 and TRBJ2-7): KAGVTQTPRYLIKTRGQQVTLSCSPISGHRSVSWYQQTPGQGLQFLFEYFSETQRNKGNFPGRFSGRQFSNSRSEMNVSTLELGDSALYLCASSLGQIEQYFGPGTRLTVT.

The chain is built from TRBV19 and TRBJ2-5; 12 nucleotides agree with TRBD1. Germline values: CDR1 LNHDA, CDR2 SQIVND (reference sequence). Unmatched junction bases numbered 9, after V lost 5 bases and J lost 5 bases. CDR3 length equals 16 residues. The CDR3, as DNA: TGTGCCAGTAGTTTAGGGCGGGACAGGGGGCTTGAGACCCAGTACTTC. Its translation: CASSLGRDRGLETQYF.

This clone has a handful of counts. The V call is TRBV7-2, the J call TRBJ2-1; TRBD2 agrees at 12 bases. With 5 bases clipped from V and 6 bases from J, the junction kept 11 bases outside the gene matches. CDR1 SGHTA and CDR2 FQGNSA come from the germline V gene. This CDR3 is built from 17 residues. CDR3 protein: CASSPQGLAGGLNEQFF. The CDR3 DNA sequence: TGTGCCAGCAGCCCCCAAGGGCTAGCGGGGGGGCTCAATGAGCAGTTCTTC. Full variable domain (outside the CDR3, taken from reference TRBV7-2 and TRBJ2-1): GAGVSQSPSNKVTEKGKDVELRCDPISGHTALYWYRQSLGQGLEFLIYFQGNSAPDKSGLPSDRFSAERTGGSVSTLTIQRTQQEDSAVYLCASSPQGLAGGLNEQFFGPGTRLTVL.